The 3 T cell receptor beta chains below were found in one sample sequenced in a study of T cells after posttransplantation cyclophosphamide. Treatment was busulfan-fludarabine conditioning, a marrow graft, and cyclophosphamide on days +3 and +4. Method: immunoSEQ multiplex PCR; TCRdb's copy keeps in-frame clones and lacks some. Here the sample spans tens of thousands of clones, roughly 78% being singletons. Sample: CD4+ T cells sorted from blood, taken 1,700 to 2,000 days after a stem cell transplant with posttransplant cyclophosphamide. The receptors shown here come from a female patient aged 40-50 years who received an allogeneic stem cell transplant from a related donor, was CMV-positive, and had no GVHD. Some T cells may trace back to the graft donor.

V is TRBV5-1 and J is TRBJ2-5, with a weak D call TRBD1 (6 bases). The CDR3 runs to 15 residues. V was shortened by 5 bases and J by 4 bases, with 18 bases between the two germline ends. The germline CDR1 and CDR2 sequences are SGHRS and YFSETQ. The CDR3 protein is CASRTIQGKGETQYF. CDR3 bases: TGCGCCAGCAGGACAATACAGGGCAAAGGAGAGACCCAGTACTTC. The variable domain in full, with the rest retrieved from reference TRBV5-1 and TRBJ2-5, is KAGVTQTPRYLIKTRGQQVTLSCSPISGHRSVSWYQQTPGQGLQFLFEYFSETQRNKGNFPGRFSGRQFSNSRSEMNVSTLELGDSALYLCASRTIQGKGETQYFGPGTRLLVL.

This clone was counted only a few times. The chain joins TRBV6-5 to TRBJ1-2, with unresolved D. V gave up 8 bases and J gave up 1 base, with 14 bases separating them. There are 14 residues in the CDR3. Germline CDR1 and CDR2: MNHEY and SVGAGI. The CDR3 loop is CASGGGDNNYGYTF. The CDR3 DNA follows: TGTGCCAGCGGAGGTGGAGATAATAACTATGGCTACACCTTC.

This chain uses TRBV7-8 with TRBJ2-2, with TRBD1 identical over 7 bases. The CDR3 extends over 16 amino acids. V lost 5 bases to trimming and J lost 5 bases; unmatched junction nucleotides: 11. Germline V gene sequence: CDR1 SGHVS, CDR2 FQNEAQ. In nucleotides, the CDR3 is TGTGCCAGCAGCCGGCCTGGGGCAGGGGGAACCGGGGAGCTGTTTTTT. Amino acids: CASSRPGAGGTGELFF. The variable domain in full, completed from reference TRBV7-8 and TRBJ2-2, reads GAGVSQSPRYKVAKRGQDVALRCDPISGHVSLFWYQQALGQGPEFLTYFQNEAQLDKSGLPSDRFFAERPEGSVSTLKIQRTQQEDSAVYLCASSRPGAGGTGELFFGEGSRLTVL.